This T cell receptor (beta chain) was captured in a study of cytomegalovirus exposure and HLA in healthy donors. With regard to this clone: Its target is not known.

The primer mix had 60 Vbeta and 13 Jbeta primers. The table came from immunoSEQ multiplex PCR; TCRdb's copy has only in-frame clones and leaves some out. The repertoire includes some 120,000 clones, 9% to 10% of them detected once, and 2.5% to 3.5% sits in the top ten. Study observations and caveats: Most TCR sequences showed up rarely, but some public TCRs showed up in many donors.

Germline V gene sequence: CDR1 MNHNY, CDR2 SVGAGI (reference sequence). V lost 1 base, J lost 7 bases, and 8 bases stayed unmatched. The CDR3 sequence is 16 residues long. This rearrangement joins TRBV6-6 to TRBJ1-4; TRBD1 agrees at 8 bases. The clonotype originates from a man aged 30-40 years in good health and CMV-seronegative. The sequenced sample consisted of PBMCs. CDR3 coding DNA: TGTGCCAGCAGTTACTTGTCGACAGGGGTGATTGAAAAACTGTTTTTT. It encodes CASSYLSTGVIEKLFF.